This T cell receptor (beta chain) was identified during a study of T-cell reconstitution after alpha-beta-depleted transplantation in children. The CDR3 is 10 amino acids. The V gene's germline CDR1 is SQVTM and CDR2 ANQGSEA. V lost 6 bases and J lost 6, with 8 bases in between. Unique molecular identifiers were incorporated during preparation of the TCRbeta library. TCRdb fed the PCR reads into MiXCR, producing one record per CDR3 protein. The sample has about 640,000 distinct CDR3 sequences, around a sixth seen once; the top ten hold under 1.2%. The sample holds many counts of this clonotype. The input for sequencing was PBMCs from the stem cell graft donor, taken from the stem cell graft. The chain links TRBV29-1 to TRBJ1-1, with D hard to call. The TCR sequence derives from a human donor who donated a stem cell graft to a child with acute myeloid leukemia. Here the CDR3 reads CSVASPEAFF. DNA for the CDR3: TGCAGCGTCGCGTCACCTGAAGCTTTCTTT.